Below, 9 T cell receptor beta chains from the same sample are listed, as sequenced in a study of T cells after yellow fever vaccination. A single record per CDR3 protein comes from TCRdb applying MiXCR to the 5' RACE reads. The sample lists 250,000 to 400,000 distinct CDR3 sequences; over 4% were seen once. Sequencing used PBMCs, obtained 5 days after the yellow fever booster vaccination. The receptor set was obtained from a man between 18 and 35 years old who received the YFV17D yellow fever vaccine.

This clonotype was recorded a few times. The CDR3, as DNA: TGTGCCAGCTCGACAGGAGGAGGCAATCAGCCCCAGCATTTT. Encoded protein: CASSTGGGNQPQHF. The chain combines TRBV18 with TRBJ1-5, with D tentatively TRBD1 (6 bases). The V and J ends lost 6 bases and 2 bases respectively, with 11 bases between them. The CDR3 extends over 14 amino acids. Germline V gene sequence: CDR1 KGHSH, CDR2 LQKENI. Based on the CDR3 plus reference TRBV18 and TRBJ1-5, the full variable domain is NAGVMQNPRHLVRRRGQEARLRCSPMKGHSHVYWYRQLPEEGLKFMVYLQKENIIDESGMPKERFSAEFPKEGPSILRIQQVVRGDSAAYFCASSTGGGNQPQHFGDGTRLSIL.

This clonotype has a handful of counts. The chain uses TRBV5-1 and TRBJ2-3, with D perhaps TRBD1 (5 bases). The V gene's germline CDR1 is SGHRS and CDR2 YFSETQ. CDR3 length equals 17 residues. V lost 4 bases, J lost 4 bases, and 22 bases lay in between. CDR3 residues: CASSLQTDPLLADTQYF. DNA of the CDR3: TGCGCCAGCAGCCTTCAGACAGATCCCCTCCTTGCAGATACGCAGTATTTT.

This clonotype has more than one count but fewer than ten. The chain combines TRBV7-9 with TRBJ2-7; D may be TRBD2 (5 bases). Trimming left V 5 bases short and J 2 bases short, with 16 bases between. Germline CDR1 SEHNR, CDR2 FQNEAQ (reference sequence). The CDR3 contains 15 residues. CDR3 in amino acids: CASSREGMMTYEQYF. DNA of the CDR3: TGTGCCAGCAGCCGTGAGGGAATGATGACCTACGAGCAGTACTTC.

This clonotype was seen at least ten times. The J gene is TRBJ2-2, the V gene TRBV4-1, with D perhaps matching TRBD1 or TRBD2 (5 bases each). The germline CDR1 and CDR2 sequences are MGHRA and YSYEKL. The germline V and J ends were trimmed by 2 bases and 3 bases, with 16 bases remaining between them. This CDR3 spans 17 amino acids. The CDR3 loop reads CASSQPYGTEDTGELFF. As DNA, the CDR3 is TGCGCCAGCAGCCAACCGTACGGGACGGAAGACACCGGGGAGCTGTTTTTT.

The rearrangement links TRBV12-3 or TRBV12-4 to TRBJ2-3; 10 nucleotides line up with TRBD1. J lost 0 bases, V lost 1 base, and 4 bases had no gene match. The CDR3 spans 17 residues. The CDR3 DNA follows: TGTGCCAGCAGTTTAGGCCGGACAGGGGGAAGCACAGATACGCAGTATTTT. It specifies CASSLGRTGGSTDTQYF.

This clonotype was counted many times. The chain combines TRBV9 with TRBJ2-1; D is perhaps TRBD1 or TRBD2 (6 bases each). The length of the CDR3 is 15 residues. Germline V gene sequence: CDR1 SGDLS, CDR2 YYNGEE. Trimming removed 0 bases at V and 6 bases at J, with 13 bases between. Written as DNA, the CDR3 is TGTGCCAGCAGCGTAGTGGGGGGCAGGGGCAATGAGCAGTTCTTC. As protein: CASSVVGGRGNEQFF.

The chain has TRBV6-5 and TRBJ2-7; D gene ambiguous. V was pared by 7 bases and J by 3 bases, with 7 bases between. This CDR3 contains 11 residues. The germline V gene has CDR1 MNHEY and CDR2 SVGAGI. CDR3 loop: CASTQNYEQYF. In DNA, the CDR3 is TGTGCCAGCACACAGAACTACGAGCAGTACTTC.

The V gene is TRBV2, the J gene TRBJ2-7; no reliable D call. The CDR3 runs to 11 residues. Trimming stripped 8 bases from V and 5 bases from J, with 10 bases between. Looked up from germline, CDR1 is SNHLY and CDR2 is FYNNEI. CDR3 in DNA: TGTGCCAGCTCGTTTGTCGACGAGCAGTACTTC. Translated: CASSFVDEQYF.

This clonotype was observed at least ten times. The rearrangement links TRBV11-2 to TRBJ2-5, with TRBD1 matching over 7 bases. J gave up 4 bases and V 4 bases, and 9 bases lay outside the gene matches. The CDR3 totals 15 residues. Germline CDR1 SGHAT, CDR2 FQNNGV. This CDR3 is CASSSLPTGTETQYF. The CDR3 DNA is TGTGCCAGCAGCTCGCTCCCGACAGGGACAGAGACCCAGTACTTC.